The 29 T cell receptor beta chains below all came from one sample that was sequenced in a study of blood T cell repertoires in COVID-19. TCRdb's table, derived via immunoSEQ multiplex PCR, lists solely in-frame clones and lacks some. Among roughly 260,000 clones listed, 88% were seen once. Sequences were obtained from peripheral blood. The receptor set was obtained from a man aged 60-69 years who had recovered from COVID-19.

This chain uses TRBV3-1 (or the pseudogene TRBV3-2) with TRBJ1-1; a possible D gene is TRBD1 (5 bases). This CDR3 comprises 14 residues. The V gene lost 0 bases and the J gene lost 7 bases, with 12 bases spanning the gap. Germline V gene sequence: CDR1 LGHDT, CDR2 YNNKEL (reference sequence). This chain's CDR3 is CASSQDLTVGEAFF. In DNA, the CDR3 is TGTGCCAGCAGCCAAGATCTGACAGTTGGTGAAGCTTTCTTT.

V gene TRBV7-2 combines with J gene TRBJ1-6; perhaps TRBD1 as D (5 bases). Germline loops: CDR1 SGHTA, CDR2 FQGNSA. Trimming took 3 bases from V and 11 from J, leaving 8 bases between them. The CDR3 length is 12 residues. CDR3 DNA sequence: TGTGCCAGCAGCTTGGGGCTACCACCCCTCCACTTT. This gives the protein CASSLGLPPLHF.

The CDR3 DNA sequence: TGCGCCAGCAGCTTAGACTCCGGACTGACACGGCCTCGGGCTTTCTTT. It specifies CASSLDSGLTRPRAFF. The V call is TRBV5-1, the J call TRBJ1-1; D ambiguous. The CDR3 has 16 residues. Trimming shortened V by 2 bases and J by 11 bases, and 25 bases separated the two germline ends. Germline V CDR1 and CDR2: SGHRS, YFSETQ.

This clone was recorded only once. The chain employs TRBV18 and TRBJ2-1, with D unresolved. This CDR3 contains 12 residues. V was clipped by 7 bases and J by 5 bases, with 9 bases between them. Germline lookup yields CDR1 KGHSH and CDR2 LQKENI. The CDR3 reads CASFSFNNEQFF. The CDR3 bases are TGTGCCAGCTTTTCATTCAACAATGAGCAGTTCTTC. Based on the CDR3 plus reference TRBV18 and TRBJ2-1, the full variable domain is NAGVMQNPRHLVRRRGQEARLRCSPMKGHSHVYWYRQLPEEGLKFMVYLQKENIIDESGMPKERFSAEFPKEGPSILRIQQVVRGDSAAYFCASFSFNNEQFFGPGTRLTVL.

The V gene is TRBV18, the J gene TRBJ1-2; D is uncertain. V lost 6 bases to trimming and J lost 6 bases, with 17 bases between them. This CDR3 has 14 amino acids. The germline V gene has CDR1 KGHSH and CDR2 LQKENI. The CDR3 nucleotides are TGTGCCAGCTCTCGCCCGGCGTTGAGGGATGGCTACACCTTC. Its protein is CASSRPALRDGYTF.

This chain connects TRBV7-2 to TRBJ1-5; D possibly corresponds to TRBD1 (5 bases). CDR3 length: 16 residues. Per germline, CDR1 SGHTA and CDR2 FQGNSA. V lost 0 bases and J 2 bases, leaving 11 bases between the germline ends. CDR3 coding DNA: TGTGCCAGCAGCTTAGCGCTAGGGGTGGGCAATCAGCCCCAGCATTTT. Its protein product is CASSLALGVGNQPQHF.

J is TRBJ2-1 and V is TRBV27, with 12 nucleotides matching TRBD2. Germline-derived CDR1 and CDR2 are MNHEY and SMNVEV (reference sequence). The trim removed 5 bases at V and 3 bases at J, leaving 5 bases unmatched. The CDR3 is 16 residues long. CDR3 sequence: CASSQRLAGDYNEQFF. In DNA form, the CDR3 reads TGTGCCAGCAGTCAAAGACTAGCGGGGGACTACAATGAGCAGTTCTTC.

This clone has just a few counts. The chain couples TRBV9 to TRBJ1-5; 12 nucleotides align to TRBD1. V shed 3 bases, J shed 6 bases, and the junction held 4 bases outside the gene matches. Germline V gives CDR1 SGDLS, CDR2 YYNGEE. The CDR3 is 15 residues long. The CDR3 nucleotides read TGTGCCAGCAGCGGGGGACAGGGGGCTGGTCAGCCCCAGCATTTT. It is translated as CASSGGQGAGQPQHF.

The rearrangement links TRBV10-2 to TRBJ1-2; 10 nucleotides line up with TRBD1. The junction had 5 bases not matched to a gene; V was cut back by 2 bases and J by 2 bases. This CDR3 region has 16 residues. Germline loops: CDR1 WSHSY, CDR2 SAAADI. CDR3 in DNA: TGCGCCAGCAGTGAGAAGACAGGGGGCGCAAACTATGGCTACACCTTC. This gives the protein CASSEKTGGANYGYTF.

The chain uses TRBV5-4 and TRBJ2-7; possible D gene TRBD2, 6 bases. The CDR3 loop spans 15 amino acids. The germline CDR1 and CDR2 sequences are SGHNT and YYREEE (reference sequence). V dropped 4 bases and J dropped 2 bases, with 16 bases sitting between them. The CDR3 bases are TGTGCCAGCAGCCGGGACCCGGGAGCCCCCTACGAGCAGTACTTC. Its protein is CASSRDPGAPYEQYF.

The CDR3 DNA reads TGTGCCAGCAGATCACAGGGGAACCAAGAGACCCAGTACTTC. Translating gives CASRSQGNQETQYF. V is TRBV6-6 and J is TRBJ2-5; TRBD1 aligns across 7 bases. Losses at the gene ends were 6 bases for V and 0 bases for J; bases not matched to a gene: 4. The CDR3 is made up of 14 amino acids. Per germline, CDR1 MNHNY and CDR2 SVGAGI (reference sequence).

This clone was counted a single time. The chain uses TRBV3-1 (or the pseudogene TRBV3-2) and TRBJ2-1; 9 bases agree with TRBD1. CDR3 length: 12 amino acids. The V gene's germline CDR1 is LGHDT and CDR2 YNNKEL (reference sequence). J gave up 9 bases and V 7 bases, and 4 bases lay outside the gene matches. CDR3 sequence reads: CASNRGQGEQFF. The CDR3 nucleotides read TGTGCCAGCAACAGGGGGCAGGGTGAGCAGTTCTTC.

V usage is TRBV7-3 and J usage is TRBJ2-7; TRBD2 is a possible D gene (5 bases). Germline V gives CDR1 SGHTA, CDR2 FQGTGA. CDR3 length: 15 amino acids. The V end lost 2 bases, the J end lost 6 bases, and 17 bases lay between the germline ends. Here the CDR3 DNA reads TGTGCCAGCAGCTTAGAGGGCCAGTCACGGGGCGAGCAGTACTTC. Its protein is CASSLEGQSRGEQYF.

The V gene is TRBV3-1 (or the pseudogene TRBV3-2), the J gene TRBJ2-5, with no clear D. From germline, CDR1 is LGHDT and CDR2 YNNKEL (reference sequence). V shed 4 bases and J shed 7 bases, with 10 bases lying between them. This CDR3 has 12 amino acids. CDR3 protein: CASSPHSRTQYF. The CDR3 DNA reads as TGTGCCAGCAGCCCCCATTCTAGGACCCAGTACTTC.

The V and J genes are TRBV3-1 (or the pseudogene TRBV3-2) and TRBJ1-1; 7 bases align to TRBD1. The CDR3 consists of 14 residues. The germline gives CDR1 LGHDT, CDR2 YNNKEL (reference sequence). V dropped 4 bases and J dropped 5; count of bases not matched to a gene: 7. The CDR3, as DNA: TGTGCCAGCAGCCTTAGACAGGGAAAGACTGAAGCTTTCTTT. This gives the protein CASSLRQGKTEAFF.

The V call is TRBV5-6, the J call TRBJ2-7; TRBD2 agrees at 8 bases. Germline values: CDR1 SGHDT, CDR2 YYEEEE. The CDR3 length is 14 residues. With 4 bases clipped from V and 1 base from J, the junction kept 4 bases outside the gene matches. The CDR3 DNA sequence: TGTGCCAGCAGCCCTTTAGCGGGATCCTACGAGCAGTACTTC. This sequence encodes CASSPLAGSYEQYF.

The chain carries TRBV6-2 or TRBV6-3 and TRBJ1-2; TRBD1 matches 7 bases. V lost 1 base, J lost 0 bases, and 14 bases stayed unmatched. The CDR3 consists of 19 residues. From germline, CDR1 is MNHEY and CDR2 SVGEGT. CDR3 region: CASSYFVGTVRDANYGYTF. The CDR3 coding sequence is TGTGCCAGCAGTTACTTTGTCGGGACAGTCCGGGACGCTAACTATGGCTACACCTTC.

The CDR3 protein is CASSFSGGALETQYF. CDR3 in DNA: TGTGCCAGCAGCTTTAGCGGGGGGGCTCTGGAGACCCAGTACTTC. This chain connects TRBV6-5 to TRBJ2-5, with TRBD2 matching over 11 bases. Germline trimming cut 6 bases from V and 5 bases from J; bases unmatched to any gene: 8. Germline V lookup: CDR1 MNHEY, CDR2 SVGAGI. The CDR3 consists of 15 residues.

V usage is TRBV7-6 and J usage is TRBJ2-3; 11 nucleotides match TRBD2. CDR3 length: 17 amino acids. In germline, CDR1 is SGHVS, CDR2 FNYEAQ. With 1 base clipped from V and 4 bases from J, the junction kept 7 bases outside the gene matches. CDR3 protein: CASSLGLPSGGSDTQYF. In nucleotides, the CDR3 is TGTGCCAGCAGCTTAGGCCTCCCTAGCGGGGGGTCAGATACGCAGTATTTT.

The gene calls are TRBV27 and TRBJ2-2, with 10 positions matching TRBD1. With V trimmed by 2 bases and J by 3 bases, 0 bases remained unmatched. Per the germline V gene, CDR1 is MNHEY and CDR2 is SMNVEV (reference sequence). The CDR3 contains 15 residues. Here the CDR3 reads CASSLDRGHTGELFF. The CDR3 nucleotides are TGTGCCAGCAGTTTAGACAGGGGGCACACCGGGGAGCTGTTTTTT.

The CDR3: CASSRTAGTGVVNEQFF. The CDR3, as DNA: TGTGCCAGCTCACGAACGGCCGGGACAGGGGTAGTAAATGAGCAGTTCTTC. The V and J genes are TRBV18 and TRBJ2-1; 10 nucleotides align to TRBD1. V was pared by 4 bases and J by 7 bases, with 13 bases of the junction left unmatched. Germline V gene data show CDR1 as KGHSH and CDR2 as LQKENI. This CDR3 has 17 amino acids.

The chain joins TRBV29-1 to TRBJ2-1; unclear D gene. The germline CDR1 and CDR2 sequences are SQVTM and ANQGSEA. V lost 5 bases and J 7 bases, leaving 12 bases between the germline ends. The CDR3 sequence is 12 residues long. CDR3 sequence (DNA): TGCAGCGTTTCCCACCTCGGGAATGAGCAGTTCTTC. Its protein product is CSVSHLGNEQFF.

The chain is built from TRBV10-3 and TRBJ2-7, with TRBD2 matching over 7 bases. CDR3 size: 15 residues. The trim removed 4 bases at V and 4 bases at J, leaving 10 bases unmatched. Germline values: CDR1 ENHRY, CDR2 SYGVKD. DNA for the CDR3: TGTGCCATCAGTGGGCGGGGGAAGTCCCAATACGAGCAGTACTTC. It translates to CAISGRGKSQYEQYF.

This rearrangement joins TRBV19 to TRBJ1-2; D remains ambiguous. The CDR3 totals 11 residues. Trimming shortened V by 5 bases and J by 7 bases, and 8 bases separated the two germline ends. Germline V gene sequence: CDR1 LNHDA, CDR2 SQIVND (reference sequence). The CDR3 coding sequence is TGTGCCAGTAGTCTAATGAGTGGCTACACCTTC. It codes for CASSLMSGYTF.

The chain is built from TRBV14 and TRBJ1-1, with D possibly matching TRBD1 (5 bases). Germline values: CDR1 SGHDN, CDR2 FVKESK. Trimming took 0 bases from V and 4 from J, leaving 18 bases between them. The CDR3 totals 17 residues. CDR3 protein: CASSQDRYGREGTEAFF. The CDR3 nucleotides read TGTGCCAGCAGCCAAGATCGATACGGCAGGGAAGGCACTGAAGCTTTCTTT. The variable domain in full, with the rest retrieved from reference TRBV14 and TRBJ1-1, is EAGVTQFPSHSVIEKGQTVTLRCDPISGHDNLYWYRRVMGKEIKFLLHFVKESKQDESGMPNNRFLAERTGGTYSTLKVQPAELEDSGVYFCASSQDRYGREGTEAFFGQGTRLTVV.

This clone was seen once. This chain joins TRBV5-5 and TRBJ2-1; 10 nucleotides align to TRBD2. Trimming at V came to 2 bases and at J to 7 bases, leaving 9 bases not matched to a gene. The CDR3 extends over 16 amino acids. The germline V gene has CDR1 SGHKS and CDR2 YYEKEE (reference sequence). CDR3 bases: TGTGCCAGCAGCTTAAGTTCCAGCGGGGGGGCAAATGAGCAGTTCTTC. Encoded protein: CASSLSSSGGANEQFF.

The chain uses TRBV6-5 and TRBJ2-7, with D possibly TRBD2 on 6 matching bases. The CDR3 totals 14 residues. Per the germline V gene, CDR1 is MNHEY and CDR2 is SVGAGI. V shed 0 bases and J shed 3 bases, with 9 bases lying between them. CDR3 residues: CASSYSGGDYEQYF. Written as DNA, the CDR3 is TGTGCCAGCAGTTACTCAGGAGGGGACTACGAGCAGTACTTC.

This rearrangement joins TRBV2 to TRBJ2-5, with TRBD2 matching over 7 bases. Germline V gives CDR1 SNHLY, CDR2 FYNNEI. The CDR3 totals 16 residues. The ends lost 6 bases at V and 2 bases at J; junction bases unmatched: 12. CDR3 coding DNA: TGTGCCAGCAGAAGGAGTGGGGGGGGACGGCAAGAGACCCAGTACTTC. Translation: CASRRSGGGRQETQYF.

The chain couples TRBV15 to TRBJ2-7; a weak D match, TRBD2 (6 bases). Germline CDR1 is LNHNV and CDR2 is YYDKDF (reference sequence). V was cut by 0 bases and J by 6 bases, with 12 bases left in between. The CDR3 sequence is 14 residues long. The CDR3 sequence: CATSRDGGLGEQYF. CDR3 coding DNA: TGTGCCACCAGCAGAGATGGAGGGCTCGGCGAGCAGTACTTC.